This is a list of T cell receptor beta chains from one sample in a study of T cell changes during pregnancy in multiple sclerosis. The method was immunoSEQ multiplex PCR; TCRdb's version includes in-frame clones alone and lacks a portion of them. The sample yields about 62,000 clones, roughly 90% seen once. Specimen: peripheral blood, collected in the second trimester of pregnancy. The source is a female donor in good health, enrolled as a control in a pregnancy study. CDR3s include the opening cysteine and the closing phenylalanine or tryptophan. A D gene is named only where the DNA matches it firmly. A clone size is listed for some rows: how often the clone was seen (once, few, many), or a class if it is expanded.

v_call	clone_size	d_call	j_call	cdr3_nt	cdr3_aa
TRBV13	-	-	TRBJ1-3	TGTGCCAGCAGCTCCCGGGGACTGACCTCTGGAAACACCATATATTTT	CASSSRGLTSGNTIYF
TRBV6-1	-	-	TRBJ2-1	TGTGCCAGCAAAAAAGGACAGTACAATGAGCAGTTCTTC	CASKKGQYNEQFF
TRBV27	-	TRBD2	TRBJ2-4	TGTGCCAGCGCGAATCGGGGGGGTCGAGACATTCAGTACTTC	CASANRGGRDIQYF
TRBV4-3	-	-	TRBJ1-2	TGCGCCAGCAGCCAAGATAGGACATTTGGCTACTATGGCTACACCTTC	CASSQDRTFGYYGYTF
TRBV11-3	-	TRBD2	TRBJ2-1	TGTGCCAGCAGCTCCATCCAAGGGAGGGGTGAGCAGTTCTTC	CASSSIQGRGEQFF
TRBV5-4	-	TRBD2	TRBJ2-1	TGTGCCAGCACGCGGACTAGCGACATCAATGAGCAGTTCTTC	CASTRTSDINEQFF
TRBV28	-	-	TRBJ2-2	TGTGCCAGCAGCCCGATAGGAGGTGGCGGGGAGCTGTTTTTT	CASSPIGGGGELFF
TRBV18	-	TRBD1	TRBJ1-2	TGTGCCAGCTCACCATCACAGGGGACGGACTATGGCTACACCTTC	CASSPSQGTDYGYTF
TRBV27	-	-	TRBJ2-1	TGTGCCAGCAGTTTGGTGGACTCCAATGATCAGTTCTTC	CASSLVDSNDQFF
TRBV7-3	-	TRBD2	TRBJ2-1	TGTGCCAGCAGCTTAATGGCGGGAGCAGCCTACAATGAGCAGTTCTTC	CASSLMAGAAYNEQFF
TRBV5-1	once	-	TRBJ1-2	TGCGCCAGCAGACAAGGGGGGGGAACGTCTTATGGCTACACCTTC	CASRQGGGTSYGYTF
TRBV7-6	-	-	TRBJ2-1	TGTGCCAGCAGCCCTAGCCACCAAATCGAGCAGTTCTTC	CASSPSHQIEQFF
TRBV28	-	TRBD2	TRBJ2-3	TGTGCCAGCAGTTTACCTCCGGGACTAGCCACAGATACGCAGTATTTT	CASSLPPGLATDTQYF
TRBV15	-	TRBD2	TRBJ2-5	TGTGCCACCAGCCCGCGGACTAGCAGAGAGACCCAGTACTTC	CATSPRTSRETQYF
TRBV11-2	-	-	TRBJ2-7	TGTGCCACCCAACCCGACAGTTTGTACGAGCAGTACTTC	CATQPDSLYEQYF
TRBV28	-	TRBD1	TRBJ2-7	TGTGCCAGCAGTATCCGACAGGGGAACTACGAGCAGTACTTC	CASSIRQGNYEQYF